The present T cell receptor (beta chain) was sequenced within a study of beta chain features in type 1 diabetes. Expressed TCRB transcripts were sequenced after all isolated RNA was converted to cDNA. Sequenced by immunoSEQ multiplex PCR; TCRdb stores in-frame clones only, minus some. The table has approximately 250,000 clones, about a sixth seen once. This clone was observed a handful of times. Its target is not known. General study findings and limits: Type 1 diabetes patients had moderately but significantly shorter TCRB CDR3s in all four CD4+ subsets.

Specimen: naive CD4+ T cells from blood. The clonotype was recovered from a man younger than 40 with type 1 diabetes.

The CDR3 reads CASSLMVGRTNEKLFF. The CDR3 DNA reads as TGTGCCAGCAGCTTAATGGTGGGAAGAACGAACGAAAAACTGTTTTTT. The rearrangement uses TRBV7-8 and TRBJ1-4, with unresolved D. Trimming removed 2 bases at V and 8 bases at J, with 18 bases between. Germline CDR1 SGHVS, CDR2 FQNEAQ. The CDR3 consists of 16 residues.